This T cell receptor (beta chain) was sequenced for a study of beta chain features in type 1 diabetes. Findings and caveats of the study: Healthy donors had naive, central memory and Treg TCRB repertoires that appeared less similar than those seen among patients.

The V end was cut by 2 bases, the J end by 4 bases, with 8 bases between. The CDR3 has 14 residues. The germline V gene has CDR1 SGHTA and CDR2 FQGNSA. Of note for this clone: The antigen is not known.

Using CD45RO/CCR7/CD25/CD127/CD95/CD27, CD4+ naive, central memory, regulatory and stem cell-like memory cells were sorted. What was sequenced were expressed TCRB transcripts, since all of the isolated RNA had been reverse transcribed. For naive, central memory and regulatory T cell samples, reads averaged about 3.7 million. Sequenced by immunoSEQ multiplex PCR; TCRdb stores in-frame clones only, minus some. Among some 150,000 clones listed, about 7.1% were seen once. This chain joins TRBV7-2 and TRBJ2-2; D gene uncertain. This sequence originates from a woman in her 30s in good health. Sequenced sample: central memory CD4+ T cells from blood. CDR3 in DNA: TGTGCCAGCAGCTTATTCTATACCACCGGGGAGCTGTTTTTT. Translation gives CASSLFYTTGELFF.